Below, 30 T cell receptor beta chains from the same sample are listed, as sequenced in a study of blood T cell repertoires in COVID-19. TCRdb's copy holds only in-frame clones and misses some; the assay was immunoSEQ multiplex PCR. The sample has 110,000 to 150,000 clones, almost 90% seen once. The material sequenced was peripheral blood. These receptors all stem from a man aged 45 to 65 with active or convalescent COVID-19.

The J gene is TRBJ1-2, the V gene TRBV28, with D unclear. V was trimmed by 6 bases and J by 5 bases, leaving 31 bases between them. This CDR3 contains 19 residues. The germline V gene has CDR1 MDHEN and CDR2 SYDVKM. CDR3 protein: CASRNREPGRWLRVYGYTF. CDR3 coding DNA: TGTGCCAGCAGAAACCGGGAGCCGGGTCGTTGGCTTCGGGTGTATGGCTACACCTTC.

The chain has TRBV29-1 and TRBJ2-7, with 14 bases identical to TRBD2. V shed 5 bases and J 5 bases; nucleotides not matched to a gene: 14. This CDR3 is built from 17 residues. Germline V CDR1 and CDR2: SQVTM, ANQGSEA. CDR3: CSVTIPGTSGSLHEQYF. In DNA form, the CDR3 reads TGCAGCGTTACCATCCCCGGGACTAGCGGGAGTCTCCACGAGCAGTACTTC.

The chain couples TRBV27 to TRBJ2-7; 11 nucleotides align to TRBD2. The CDR3 covers 15 residues. Per germline, CDR1 MNHEY and CDR2 SMNVEV (reference sequence). V lost 5 bases, J lost 3 bases, and 6 bases stayed unmatched. CDR3 region: CASSPQLAGVYEQYF. In nucleotides, the CDR3 is TGTGCCAGCAGTCCACAACTAGCGGGAGTCTACGAGCAGTACTTC.

In DNA form, the CDR3 reads TGTGCCAGCAGTATAGAACAGGGGCGAGCTAATGAAAAACTGTTTTTT. Translating it yields CASSIEQGRANEKLFF. This sequence joins TRBV28 and TRBJ1-4, with 7 bases identical to TRBD1. The CDR3 length is 16 residues. The germline V gene has CDR1 MDHEN and CDR2 SYDVKM. With 5 bases clipped from V and 3 bases from J, the junction kept 9 bases outside the gene matches.

The chain joins TRBV7-9 to TRBJ2-7; D is perhaps TRBD2 (7 bases). The CDR3 totals 16 residues. The germline CDR1 and CDR2 sequences are SEHNR and FQNEAQ (reference sequence). The V end was cut by 1 base, the J end by 5 bases, with 18 bases between. In nucleotides, the CDR3 is TGTGCCAGCAGCTTAGGTTACTCGGGGGGCAGGAACGAGCAGTACTTC. Its protein is CASSLGYSGGRNEQYF.

The V gene is TRBV6-6, the J gene TRBJ2-1; the D gene is possibly TRBD1 (5 bases). This CDR3 contains 15 residues. Germline V gives CDR1 MNHNY, CDR2 SVGAGI (reference sequence). Between the trimmed V and J ends, which lost 7 bases and 4 bases, there was a span of 17 bases. The DNA for the CDR3 is TGTGCCAGCATTCGCGTCGAAGGGGCGTACAATGAGCAGTTCTTC. This gives the protein CASIRVEGAYNEQFF.

The chain carries TRBV7-9 and TRBJ1-3; 8 nucleotides line up with TRBD1. The CDR3 runs to 16 residues. After removal of 4 bases from V and 2 bases from J, the junction contained 7 bases not matched to a gene. Per germline, CDR1 SEHNR and CDR2 FQNEAQ (reference sequence). The CDR3 region is CASSYLRGRTGNTIYF. The CDR3, as DNA: TGTGCCAGCAGCTATCTCAGGGGGCGCACTGGAAACACCATATATTTT.

Written as DNA, the CDR3 is TGTGCCTGGGACAGGGGTCCAGATACGCAGTATTTT. Protein: CAWDRGPDTQYF. V gene TRBV30 combines with J gene TRBJ2-3, with TRBD1 matching 8 bases. The CDR3 covers 12 residues. Germline V gene lookup returns CDR1 GTSNPN and CDR2 SVGIG (reference sequence). After removal of 5 bases from V and 4 bases from J, the junction contained 2 bases not matched to a gene.

The chain couples TRBV28 to TRBJ2-3; 11 bases fit TRBD2. V gave up 4 bases and J gave up 6 bases; unmatched junction bases: 30. The CDR3 extends over 23 amino acids. Germline-derived CDR1 and CDR2 are MDHEN and SYDVKM. CDR3 nucleotides: TGTGCCAGCAGTTCCCTACTAGCGGGAGTTCATCTCAACGGGGCTCGTCAAGAGGATACGCAGTATTTT. Protein: CASSSLLAGVHLNGARQEDTQYF.

The rearrangement uses TRBV7-2 and TRBJ2-1, with TRBD2 identical over 10 bases. From germline, CDR1 is SGHTA and CDR2 FQGNSA. The CDR3 extends over 15 amino acids. V was clipped by 2 bases and J by 7 bases; unmatched bases: 5. The CDR3 DNA reads TGTGCCAGCAGCTTATTGCTAGCGGGGGAAAATGAGCAGTTCTTC. Its translation is CASSLLLAGENEQFF.

The V gene is TRBV7-2, the J gene TRBJ2-7; D is uncertain. This CDR3 comprises 13 residues. V was clipped by 3 bases and J by 4 bases, with 10 bases between them. CDR1 and CDR2 (germline): SGHTA, FQGNSA. CDR3 in amino acids: CASSFEFGYEQYF. The CDR3 DNA reads TGTGCCAGCAGCTTCGAGTTTGGTTACGAGCAGTACTTC.

This chain connects TRBV7-2 to TRBJ1-1; D may be TRBD1 (6 bases). V lost 3 bases and J lost 5, with 16 bases in between. From germline, CDR1 is SGHTA and CDR2 FQGNSA. The CDR3 has 15 residues. CDR3 DNA sequence: TGTGCCAGCAGCTTTCGCCGGGGGGCGGGAACTGAAGCTTTCTTT. This codes for CASSFRRGAGTEAFF.

The chain has TRBV6-5 and TRBJ1-5, with D possibly TRBD1 on 5 matching bases. The CDR3 runs 14 residues. Germline assignment: CDR1 MNHEY and CDR2 SVGAGI. V was cut by 5 bases and J by 3 bases, with 11 bases left in between. CDR3 nucleotides: TGTGCCAGCAGTCCCGGACAACTCAATCAGCCCCAGCATTTT. Amino acids: CASSPGQLNQPQHF.

The V gene is TRBV6-5, the J gene TRBJ2-1; the D is unclear. CDR1 and CDR2 (germline): MNHEY, SVGAGI. The CDR3 sequence is 14 residues long. V shed 7 bases and J shed 0 bases, with 10 bases lying between them. The CDR3 loop is CASMRASSYNEQFF. Written as DNA, the CDR3 is TGTGCCAGCATGAGAGCGAGCTCCTACAATGAGCAGTTCTTC.

This chain uses TRBV5-1 with TRBJ2-3, with 15 nucleotides matching TRBD2. J lost 5 bases, V lost 4 bases, and 5 bases had no gene match. The CDR3 length is 16 residues. Germline CDR1 is SGHRS and CDR2 is YFSETQ. The CDR3 loop reads CASSVGLAGGVDTQYF. The CDR3 DNA is TGCGCCAGCAGCGTCGGACTAGCGGGAGGGGTAGATACGCAGTATTTT.

This chain links TRBV30 with TRBJ1-5; 7 nucleotides align to TRBD1. J lost 4 bases, V lost 5 bases, and 8 bases had no gene match. Germline V gene data show CDR1 as GTSNPN and CDR2 as SVGIG (reference sequence). The CDR3 length is 14 residues. Written as DNA, the CDR3 is TGTGCCTGGTCCGGGACAGCACTAAATCAGCCCCAGCATTTT. It yields the protein CAWSGTALNQPQHF.

The DNA for the CDR3 is TGTGCCAGCAGCTTAGGCCTCGGAGGGGGCGGGTGGACCTTC. It encodes CASSLGLGGGGWTF. V is TRBV7-8 and J is TRBJ1-2; 7 bases are a match to TRBD1. The germline CDR1 and CDR2 sequences are SGHVS and FQNEAQ. The CDR3 contains 14 residues. With 1 base clipped from V and 14 bases from J, the junction kept 13 bases outside the gene matches. Full variable domain (missing parts from reference TRBV7-8 and TRBJ1-2): GAGVSQSPRYKVAKRGQDVALRCDPISGHVSLFWYQQALGQGPEFLTYFQNEAQLDKSGLPSDRFFAERPEGSVSTLKIQRTQQEDSAVYLCASSLGLGGGGWTFGSGTRLTVV.

The rearrangement links TRBV28 to TRBJ1-6; unclear D gene. Germline V gene sequence: CDR1 MDHEN, CDR2 SYDVKM. The V and J ends lost 4 bases and 6 bases respectively, with 10 bases between them. The CDR3 covers 14 residues. CDR3 sequence reads: CASSSTTGNSPLHF. The CDR3 DNA reads TGTGCCAGCAGTTCCACGACGGGTAATTCACCCCTCCACTTT. Drawing the rest from reference TRBV28 and TRBJ1-6, the complete variable domain is DVKVTQSSRYLVKRTGEKVFLECVQDMDHENMFWYRQDPGLGLRLIYFSYDVKMKEKGDIPEGYSVSREKKERFSLILESASTNQTSMYLCASSSTTGNSPLHFGNGTRLTVT.

The chain has TRBV24-1 and TRBJ2-5; D remains unclear. CDR1 and CDR2 (germline): KGHDR, SFDVKD. V lost 3 bases and J lost 1, with 14 bases in between. The CDR3 runs 16 residues. CDR3: CATSDTETNLQETQYF. For the CDR3, the DNA is TGTGCCACCAGTGATACAGAAACCAACCTCCAAGAGACCCAGTACTTC.

This chain uses TRBV5-4 with TRBJ2-2; perhaps TRBD2 as D (6 bases). The CDR3 runs 15 residues. Germline V gene data show CDR1 as SGHNT and CDR2 as YYREEE (reference sequence). The V gene lost 2 bases and the J gene lost 0 bases, with 8 bases spanning the gap. CDR3 sequence reads: CASSFPSANTGELFF. The CDR3 nucleotides are TGTGCCAGCAGCTTTCCTAGCGCGAACACCGGGGAGCTGTTTTTT.

The chain carries TRBV18 and TRBJ1-1; possible D gene TRBD1, 5 bases. The CDR3 runs to 16 residues. Germline CDR1 and CDR2: KGHSH and LQKENI. Trimming took 2 bases from V and 4 from J, leaving 17 bases between them. The CDR3 sequence is CASSPTGAVPGTEAFF. The DNA of the CDR3 is TGTGCCAGCTCACCAACTGGGGCCGTCCCGGGCACTGAAGCTTTCTTT.

J is TRBJ2-1 and V is TRBV14, with D possibly being TRBD1 (6 bases). CDR1 SGHDN and CDR2 FVKESK come from the germline V gene. With 4 bases removed from V and 0 bases from J, the gap between germline ends came to 13 bases. The CDR3 is 16 residues long. The CDR3 DNA follows: TGTGCCAGCAGCCCAAAAAACAGGGTCTCCTACAATGAGCAGTTCTTC. Encoded protein: CASSPKNRVSYNEQFF. Full variable domain (missing parts from reference TRBV14 and TRBJ2-1): EAGVTQFPSHSVIEKGQTVTLRCDPISGHDNLYWYRRVMGKEIKFLLHFVKESKQDESGMPNNRFLAERTGGTYSTLKVQPAELEDSGVYFCASSPKNRVSYNEQFFGPGTRLTVL.

J is TRBJ2-7 and V is TRBV28; 12 bases fit TRBD1. V was clipped by 6 bases and J by 2 bases; unmatched bases: 2. The CDR3 has 14 amino acids. Per the germline V gene, CDR1 is MDHEN and CDR2 is SYDVKM. CDR3: CASRGTGGAYEQYF. The CDR3 nucleotides read TGTGCCAGCAGGGGGACAGGGGGCGCCTACGAGCAGTACTTC.

The J gene is TRBJ1-1, the V gene TRBV4-1; no definite D call. Germline lookup yields CDR1 MGHRA and CDR2 YSYEKL. With 1 base removed from V and 6 bases from J, the gap between germline ends came to 15 bases. The CDR3 runs 15 residues. CDR3 nucleotide sequence: TGCGCCAGCAGCCAAGGGGCGGGGTGGGCCCCTGAAGCTTTCTTT. Translation gives CASSQGAGWAPEAFF.

The sample holds a few counts of this clone. V usage is TRBV4-1 and J usage is TRBJ1-5; maybe TRBD1 (5 bases). CDR1 is MGHRA, CDR2 YSYEKL, per germline. V gave up 4 bases and J gave up 6 bases, with 19 bases separating them. This CDR3 is built from 16 residues. The CDR3 region is CASSPSGAGTGQPQHF. In DNA form, the CDR3 reads TGCGCCAGCAGCCCTAGTGGGGCGGGGACCGGTCAGCCCCAGCATTTT.

This clone was counted only a few times. V and J are TRBV11-3 and TRBJ1-3; D ambiguous. Trimming stripped 0 bases from V and 3 bases from J, with 3 bases between. The germline V gene encodes CDR1 SGHNT and CDR2 YENEEA. This CDR3 contains 13 residues. The CDR3 sequence: CASSLEHGNTIYF. In DNA form, the CDR3 reads TGTGCCAGCAGCTTAGAACATGGAAACACCATATATTTT.

This clone has only one observation. V gene TRBV18 combines with J gene TRBJ2-2; D is possibly TRBD1 (6 bases). The CDR3 has 16 amino acids. Germline V gene lookup returns CDR1 KGHSH and CDR2 LQKENI. V lost 1 base to trimming and J lost 4 bases, with 13 bases between them. CDR3 protein: CASSPRSQGPTGELFF. The CDR3 DNA follows: TGTGCCAGCTCACCACGTTCACAGGGTCCCACCGGGGAGCTGTTTTTT.

This clone was seen a single time. In DNA form, the CDR3 reads TGCGCCAGCAGCACGGGACAGGATGGCAAGACCCAGTACTTC. Translated: CASSTGQDGKTQYF. This chain joins TRBV5-1 and TRBJ2-5, with TRBD1 identical over 8 bases. Germline V gives CDR1 SGHRS, CDR2 YFSETQ. The length of the CDR3 is 14 residues. V was clipped by 4 bases and J by 6 bases; unmatched bases: 8.

This rearrangement joins TRBV19 to TRBJ2-1, with TRBD2 identical over 8 bases. Per the germline V gene, CDR1 is LNHDA and CDR2 is SQIVND (reference sequence). The trim removed 2 bases at V and 9 bases at J, leaving 6 bases unmatched. The length of the CDR3 is 14 residues. The CDR3 here is CASSIQRESSEQFF. The CDR3 coding sequence is TGTGCCAGTAGTATACAGCGGGAGTCGAGTGAGCAGTTCTTC.

The chain carries TRBV6-2 or TRBV6-3 and TRBJ1-6; the D gene is possibly TRBD1 (5 bases). V lost 2 bases and J 7 bases, leaving 12 bases between the germline ends. The CDR3 consists of 15 residues. The germline V gene has CDR1 MNHEY and CDR2 SVGEGT. The CDR3: CASSYDGRANSPLHF. DNA of the CDR3: TGTGCCAGCAGTTACGATGGCAGGGCCAATTCACCCCTCCACTTT.